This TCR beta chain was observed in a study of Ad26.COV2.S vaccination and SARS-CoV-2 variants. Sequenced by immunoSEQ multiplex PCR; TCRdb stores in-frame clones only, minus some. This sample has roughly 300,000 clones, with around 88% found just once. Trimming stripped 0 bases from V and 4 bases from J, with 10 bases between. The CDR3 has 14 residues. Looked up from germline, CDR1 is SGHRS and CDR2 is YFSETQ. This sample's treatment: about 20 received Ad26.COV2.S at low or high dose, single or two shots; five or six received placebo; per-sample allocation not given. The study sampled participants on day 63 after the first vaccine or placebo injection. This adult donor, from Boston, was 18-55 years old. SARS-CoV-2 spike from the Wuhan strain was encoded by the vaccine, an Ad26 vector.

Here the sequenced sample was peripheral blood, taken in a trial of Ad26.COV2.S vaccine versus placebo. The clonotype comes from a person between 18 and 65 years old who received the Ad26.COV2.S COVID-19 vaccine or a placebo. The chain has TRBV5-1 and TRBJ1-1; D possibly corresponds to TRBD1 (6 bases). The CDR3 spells CASSLEGGITEAFF. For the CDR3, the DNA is TGCGCCAGCAGCTTGGAGGGGGGGATCACTGAAGCTTTCTTT.